These 31 T cell receptor beta chains originate from one sample sequenced in a study of blood T cell repertoires in COVID-19. Assay used: immunoSEQ multiplex PCR; TCRdb lists only in-frame clones, some missing. The sample has 95,000 or so clones, 80% to 90% seen once. Input material: peripheral blood. Every receptor here comes from a man older than 75 with active or convalescent COVID-19.

This rearrangement joins TRBV28 to TRBJ1-5; tentatively, D is TRBD1 (5 bases). V lost 6 bases, J lost 0 bases, and 15 bases lay in between. CDR1 is MDHEN, CDR2 SYDVKM, per germline. This CDR3 comprises 16 residues. The CDR3 reads CASRDTQGYSNQPQHF. The CDR3 DNA follows: TGTGCCAGCAGGGACACCCAGGGCTATAGCAATCAGCCCCAGCATTTT.

The CDR3 DNA is TGCGCCAGCAGCCTACAGGGCCCCGGGGAGCTGTTTTTT. It yields the protein CASSLQGPGELFF. The chain recombines TRBV10-1 with TRBJ2-2; TRBD1 is a possible D gene (6 bases). Germline V gene data show CDR1 as WNHNN and CDR2 as SYGVQD (reference sequence). Trimming stripped 6 bases from V and 6 bases from J, with 11 bases between. The CDR3 loop spans 13 amino acids.

The chain joins TRBV10-3 to TRBJ2-7, with TRBD1 matching over 11 bases. The J segment lost 2 bases and the V segment lost 6 bases, leaving 3 bases of the junction unmatched. The germline V gene has CDR1 ENHRY and CDR2 SYGVKD. The CDR3 spans 14 residues. The CDR3 spells CAIRGTGGPYEQYF. As DNA, the CDR3 is TGTGCCATCAGGGGGACAGGGGGACCCTACGAGCAGTACTTC.

This chain joins TRBV4-1 and TRBJ2-4; 12 bases fit TRBD2. This CDR3 is 20 amino acids long. The V and J ends lost 4 bases and 3 bases, in that order; junction bases with no gene match: 16. Germline V gene lookup returns CDR1 MGHRA and CDR2 YSYEKL. CDR3 DNA sequence: TGCGCCAGCAGCCCACCACTGACTAGCGGGAGTCAGTTGGGCAAAAACATTCAGTACTTC. Its translation: CASSPPLTSGSQLGKNIQYF.

CDR3 DNA: TGTGCCAGCAGACCACCCGGGACAGCTAATTCACCCCTCCACTTT. Translation: CASRPPGTANSPLHF. The chain recombines TRBV5-8 with TRBJ1-6, with 7 nucleotides matching TRBD1. Germline lookup yields CDR1 SGHTS and CDR2 YDEGEE. The CDR3 covers 15 residues. V was pared by 5 bases and J by 6 bases, with 8 bases of the junction left unmatched.

The J gene is TRBJ2-3, the V gene TRBV4-2, with 9 bases aligning to TRBD2. Per germline, CDR1 LGHNA and CDR2 YNFKEQ. The V segment lost 8 bases and the J segment 3 bases; nucleotides outside the gene matches: 21. The length of the CDR3 is 19 residues. The chain's CDR3 is CASGKSGTSREGATDTQYF. The CDR3 DNA reads TGTGCCAGCGGTAAATCCGGGACTAGCCGGGAGGGTGCAACAGATACGCAGTATTTT.

The V gene is TRBV12-3 or TRBV12-4, the J gene TRBJ1-1, with a weak D call TRBD1 (6 bases). The CDR3 extends over 13 amino acids. V lost 6 bases and J lost 9, with 17 bases in between. CDR3 DNA sequence: TGTGCCAGCAGCCTCACCACACAGGGACAAGCTTTCTTT. It specifies CASSLTTQGQAFF.

This clone was recorded only once. The chain has TRBV4-3 and TRBJ2-3; possible D gene TRBD2, 5 bases. Deletions cut 0 bases from V and 11 bases from J, with 12 bases between. In germline, CDR1 is LGHNA, CDR2 YSLEER. This CDR3 comprises 13 residues. The CDR3, as DNA: TGCGCCAGCAGCCAAGATTACGGCGAGGGGCAGTATTTT. Its protein product is CASSQDYGEGQYF.

The chain links TRBV2 to TRBJ2-3, with TRBD1 identical over 11 bases. The J segment lost 6 bases and the V segment lost 6 bases, leaving 8 bases of the junction unmatched. Germline CDR1 SNHLY, CDR2 FYNNEI. This CDR3 contains 15 residues. The CDR3 is CASRGTGGLTDTQYF. The DNA for the CDR3 is TGTGCCAGCAGGGGGACAGGGGGATTGACGGATACGCAGTATTTT.

This chain connects TRBV4-2 to TRBJ1-5, with no clear D. The CDR3 totals 15 residues. V gave up 0 bases and J gave up 0 bases, with 6 bases separating them. Germline CDR1 LGHNA, CDR2 YNFKEQ. CDR3 sequence reads: CASSQDPDSNQPQHF. DNA of the CDR3: TGTGCCAGCAGCCAAGATCCAGATAGCAATCAGCCCCAGCATTTT.

The chain combines TRBV6-2 or TRBV6-3 with TRBJ2-7, with D uncertain. V lost 0 bases, J lost 0 bases, and 9 bases lay in between. This CDR3 is built from 15 residues. The germline V gene encodes CDR1 MNHEY and CDR2 SVGEGT. CDR3 sequence reads: CASSYSPGTSYEQYF. The CDR3 DNA follows: TGTGCCAGCAGTTACTCTCCAGGAACCTCCTACGAGCAGTACTTC.

V and J are TRBV5-6 and TRBJ1-3; TRBD1 is a possible D gene (5 bases). In germline, CDR1 is SGHDT, CDR2 YYEEEE. Trimming shortened V by 0 bases and J by 3 bases, and 13 bases separated the two germline ends. CDR3 length: 16 residues. The CDR3 DNA sequence: TGTGCCAGCAGCTTGGATGTAGGGGCTATTGGAAACACCATATATTTT. It translates to CASSLDVGAIGNTIYF.

This chain links TRBV4-3 with TRBJ2-7; TRBD2 matches 13 bases. The CDR3 covers 15 residues. CDR1 LGHNA and CDR2 YSLEER come from the germline V gene. V lost 4 bases and J lost 2; bases outside the gene matches: 2. The CDR3 here is CASSLGTSGTYEQYF. In nucleotides, the CDR3 is TGCGCCAGCAGCCTTGGGACTAGCGGGACCTACGAGCAGTACTTC.

This rearrangement joins TRBV30 to TRBJ1-6, with 7 bases matching TRBD1. The germline V gene has CDR1 GTSNPN and CDR2 SVGIG (reference sequence). The CDR3 length is 15 residues. The J segment lost 8 bases and the V segment lost 0 bases, leaving 7 bases of the junction unmatched. The CDR3 nucleotides read TGTGCCTGGAGTGTACGAGACAGGGTCTATTCACCCCTCCACTTT. Translating gives CAWSVRDRVYSPLHF.

This clone was seen once. This sequence joins TRBV19 and TRBJ2-5, with 11 bases fitting TRBD2. Unmatched junction bases numbered 8, after V lost 9 bases and J lost 5 bases. Per germline, CDR1 LNHDA and CDR2 SQIVND (reference sequence). The CDR3 length is 14 residues. The CDR3 DNA sequence: TGTGCCAGCACTAGCGGGAGAGGGCTGGAGACCCAGTACTTC. Protein: CASTSGRGLETQYF. The variable domain in full, with the rest retrieved from reference TRBV19 and TRBJ2-5, is DGGITQSPKYLFRKEGQNVTLSCEQNLNHDAMYWYRQDPGQGLRLIYYSQIVNDFQKGDIAEGYSVSREKKESFPLTVTSAQKNPTAFYLCASTSGRGLETQYFGPGTRLLVL.

This rearrangement joins TRBV13 to TRBJ2-1; 7 bases map to TRBD1. The CDR3 extends over 16 amino acids. The junction had 10 bases not matched to a gene; V was cut back by 4 bases and J by 4 bases. CDR1 and CDR2 from the germline V gene are PRHDT and FYEKMQ (reference sequence). CDR3: CASSSGDSKAYNEQFF. In DNA, the CDR3 is TGTGCCAGCAGCTCAGGGGACAGTAAAGCATACAATGAGCAGTTCTTC.

This clone turned up a few times. The chain has TRBV6-4 and TRBJ2-2; 8 nucleotides align to TRBD2. Germline CDR1 and CDR2: MRHNA and SNTAGT. V trimming: 8 bases; J trimming: 4 bases; junction bases outside the gene matches: 6. The CDR3 is 14 residues long. CDR3 nucleotides: TGTGCCAGCCGACCAGCGGGAGTCACCGGGGAGCTGTTTTTT. It is translated as CASRPAGVTGELFF.

For the CDR3, the DNA is TGTGCCAGCGGCCGGACAGGGATCGAGCAGTACTTC. Its protein is CASGRTGIEQYF. The chain couples TRBV7-9 to TRBJ2-7; 8 bases line up with TRBD1. The ends lost 8 bases at V and 6 bases at J; junction bases unmatched: 6. The germline V gene has CDR1 SEHNR and CDR2 FQNEAQ (reference sequence). The CDR3 length is 12 residues.

V usage is TRBV4-2 and J usage is TRBJ1-3, with D unclear. The V end was cut by 0 bases, the J end by 0 bases, with 9 bases between. This CDR3 comprises 16 residues. Germline CDR1 LGHNA, CDR2 YNFKEQ. DNA of the CDR3: TGTGCCAGCAGCCAAGAGGCGCGGGGCTCTGGAAACACCATATATTTT. Protein sequence: CASSQEARGSGNTIYF.

The rearrangement uses TRBV10-3 and TRBJ1-3; D unclear. Looked up from germline, CDR1 is ENHRY and CDR2 is SYGVKD. V lost 9 bases to trimming and J lost 0 bases, with 9 bases between them. The CDR3 consists of 13 residues. The CDR3 is CAISSSSGNTIYF. CDR3 in DNA: TGTGCCATTTCATCGAGCTCTGGAAACACCATATATTTT.

This chain connects TRBV5-1 to TRBJ1-1, with a possible D match to TRBD1 (5 bases). The V gene's germline CDR1 is SGHRS and CDR2 YFSETQ. The V end lost 3 bases, the J end lost 3 bases, and 15 bases lay between the germline ends. The CDR3 totals 15 residues. The CDR3 DNA reads as TGCGCCAGCAGCTCGCCTGGGGGGAGGGACACTGAAGCTTTCTTT. It encodes CASSSPGGRDTEAFF.

J is TRBJ1-5 and V is TRBV5-5; D is unclear. The V end was cut by 0 bases, the J end by 5 bases, with 6 bases between. CDR1 and CDR2 from the germline V gene are SGHKS and YYEKEE (reference sequence). This CDR3 has 13 amino acids. This CDR3 is CASSLEQHQPQHF. The CDR3 nucleotides are TGTGCCAGCAGCTTGGAACAGCATCAGCCCCAGCATTTT.

The chain joins TRBV3-1 (or the pseudogene TRBV3-2) to TRBJ2-4, with 8 bases fitting TRBD1. The germline CDR1 and CDR2 sequences are LGHDT and YNNKEL (reference sequence). Trimming took 6 bases from V and 9 from J; bases not matched to a gene: 7. This CDR3 has 13 residues. CDR3 protein: CASSRDRLGIQYF. The CDR3 nucleotides are TGTGCCAGCAGTCGGGACAGGCTCGGCATTCAGTACTTC.

The chain combines TRBV7-9 with TRBJ2-7; TRBD1 agrees at 9 bases. Per the germline V gene, CDR1 is SEHNR and CDR2 is FQNEAQ (reference sequence). V shed 5 bases, J shed 4 bases, and the junction held 27 bases outside the gene matches. The CDR3 consists of 21 residues. The CDR3 coding sequence is TGTGCCAGCAGCACAACCCGCCCGGGACAGGGCGGTCTAGCGGAGAAATACGAGCAGTACTTC. The encoded protein is CASSTTRPGQGGLAEKYEQYF. Complete variable domain (other parts from reference TRBV7-9 and TRBJ2-7): DTGVSQNPRHKITKRGQNVTFRCDPISEHNRLYWYRQTLGQGPEFLTYFQNEAQLEKSRLLSDRFSAERPKGSFSTLEIQRTEQGDSAMYLCASSTTRPGQGGLAEKYEQYFGPGTRLTVT.

This chain links TRBV3-1 (or the pseudogene TRBV3-2) with TRBJ2-7; no clear D. The CDR3 has 15 residues. Germline V lookup: CDR1 LGHDT, CDR2 YNNKEL (reference sequence). Trimming cost V 1 base and J 0 bases, with 10 bases left between them. Here the CDR3 reads CASSQGNADSYEQYF. In nucleotides, the CDR3 is TGTGCCAGCAGCCAAGGGAATGCGGACTCCTACGAGCAGTACTTC.

The chain is built from TRBV6-5 and TRBJ1-4; D uncertain. CDR1 is MNHEY and CDR2 is SVGAGI in the germline V gene. V lost 8 bases, J lost 5 bases, and 9 bases lay in between. The CDR3 consists of 12 residues. CDR3 region: CASFSRNEKLFF. DNA of the CDR3: TGTGCCAGCTTCTCCAGAAATGAAAAACTGTTTTTT.

V and J are TRBV4-2 and TRBJ2-3; 14 positions match TRBD2. The germline CDR1 and CDR2 sequences are LGHNA and YNFKEQ. The CDR3 covers 16 residues. V shed 1 base, J shed 7 bases, and the junction held 4 bases outside the gene matches. This chain's CDR3 is CASSQGLAGGQHTQYF. CDR3 nucleotides: TGTGCCAGCAGCCAAGGACTAGCGGGAGGGCAACATACGCAGTATTTT.

This chain uses TRBV6-5 with TRBJ1-5, with TRBD1 matching over 7 bases. The CDR3 consists of 12 residues. The V gene's germline CDR1 is MNHEY and CDR2 SVGAGI. V was pared by 9 bases and J by 4 bases, with 3 bases of the junction left unmatched. CDR3: CASSTGNQPQHF. In DNA form, the CDR3 reads TGTGCCAGTTCGACAGGGAATCAGCCCCAGCATTTT.

This clone was detected only a few times. The chain employs TRBV11-2 and TRBJ1-1, with TRBD1 as a possible D gene (5 bases). Trimming removed 3 bases from V and 11 bases from J, with 16 bases in between. Looked up from germline, CDR1 is SGHAT and CDR2 is FQNNGV. This CDR3 has 13 residues. The CDR3 reads CASSLGLQGAAFF. Here the CDR3 DNA reads TGTGCCAGCAGCTTGGGTTTGCAGGGTGCTGCTTTCTTT.

The chain has TRBV4-1 and TRBJ2-1, with 11 bases fitting TRBD2. CDR1 MGHRA and CDR2 YSYEKL come from the germline V gene. The CDR3 totals 18 residues. V lost 0 bases to trimming and J lost 5 bases; unmatched junction nucleotides: 9. The CDR3 nucleotides read TGCGCCAGCAGCCAAGAGAACGTAGCGGGAGGGTATAACAATGAGCAGTTCTTC. This codes for CASSQENVAGGYNNEQFF.

This chain connects TRBV12-5 to TRBJ2-1, with TRBD2 matching 8 bases. Germline CDR1 and CDR2: LGHNT and FRNRAP. V was pared by 7 bases and J by 7 bases, with 18 bases of the junction left unmatched. The CDR3 totals 17 residues. The chain's CDR3 is CASAAGDRLAGGNEQFF. CDR3 nucleotides: TGTGCTAGTGCGGCAGGGGATCGACTGGCGGGAGGTAATGAGCAGTTCTTC.